These 27 T cell receptor beta chains share one sample of origin, sequenced in a study of T cell repertoires in cytomegalovirus infection. Their antigen targets remain unknown. One entry per CDR3 protein results from TCRdb running MiXCR on the reads. This sample has about 900,000 distinct CDR3 sequences; less than 40% occur once, and the top ten carry over 11%. The sequenced sample was cultured CD8+ T cells from PBMCs, obtained from culture after CMV antigen stimulation. The receptors were sampled from a human donor in good health (CMV status not recorded). Some clones in this sample may be carry-over from other donors' samples.

This clonotype appeared a few times. V and J are TRBV6-1 and TRBJ1-5; 7 bases map to TRBD1. The V gene's germline CDR1 is MNHNS and CDR2 SASEGT. Trimming cost V 10 bases and J 4 bases; bases outside gene matches: 7. This CDR3 contains 13 residues. The CDR3 protein is CATRDSPNQPQHF. The DNA for the CDR3 is TGTGCCACCAGGGACAGCCCTAATCAGCCCCAGCATTTT.

The chain links TRBV6-2 or TRBV6-3 to TRBJ2-2; 8 bases agree with TRBD2. Germline lookup yields CDR1 MNHEY and CDR2 SVGEGT. The CDR3 consists of 15 residues. Trimming removed 0 bases from V and 4 bases from J; junction bases left unmatched: 1. In DNA, the CDR3 is TGTGCCAGCAGTTACTCTCGGGGGGGCACCGGGGAGCTGTTTTTT. Protein: CASSYSRGGTGELFF.

This clonotype was picked up many times. The chain has TRBV7-2 and TRBJ2-6; 12 bases map to TRBD1. Trimming cost V 1 base and J 1 base; bases outside gene matches: 5. Germline V gives CDR1 SGHTA, CDR2 FQGNSA. There are 19 residues in the CDR3. CDR3 residues: CASSLGGDRGLSGANVLTF. The CDR3 DNA follows: TGTGCCAGCAGCTTAGGAGGGGACAGGGGGCTTTCTGGGGCCAACGTCCTGACTTTC.

The chain combines TRBV5-6 with TRBJ1-3; 7 nucleotides align to TRBD1. The CDR3 loop spans 16 amino acids. Germline CDR1 and CDR2: SGHDT and YYEEEE. V dropped 0 bases and J dropped 0; count of bases not matched to a gene: 3. The CDR3 DNA is TGTGCCAGCAGCTTGGACAGGGGTGGCTCTGGAAACACCATATATTTT. This translates into CASSLDRGGSGNTIYF.

This clonotype was observed a handful of times. This chain connects TRBV27 to TRBJ1-1, with D possibly being TRBD1 (5 bases). The CDR3 is made up of 16 amino acids. Germline values: CDR1 MNHEY, CDR2 SMNVEV (reference sequence). Between the trimmed V and J ends, which lost 4 bases and 0 bases, there was a span of 15 bases. The CDR3 bases are TGTGCCAGCAGTTCCCCCTCGGGGGGGATGAACACTGAAGCTTTCTTT. It is translated as CASSSPSGGMNTEAFF.

The chain employs TRBV7-2 and TRBJ2-5; tentative D call: TRBD1 (6 bases). The CDR3 has 17 residues. Germline-derived CDR1 and CDR2 are SGHTA and FQGNSA. V lost 0 bases, J lost 0 bases, and 14 bases lay in between. The CDR3 nucleotides read TGTGCCAGCAGCTTAGCCCCCGGACAGCGATACCAAGAGACCCAGTACTTC. This codes for CASSLAPGQRYQETQYF.

The sample holds one count of this clonotype. The rearrangement uses TRBV6-6 and TRBJ2-1; D tentatively reads TRBD1 or TRBD2 (6 bases each). CDR1 and CDR2 (germline): MNHNY, SVGAGI (reference sequence). The CDR3 contains 16 residues. Deletions cut 0 bases from V and 0 bases from J, with 9 bases between. CDR3 protein: CASSYSEGGSYNEQFF. The CDR3 nucleotides read TGTGCCAGCAGTTACTCAGAGGGGGGCTCCTACAATGAGCAGTTCTTC.

V gene TRBV20-1 combines with J gene TRBJ2-2, with TRBD1 as a possible D gene (6 bases). This CDR3 region has 12 residues. Trimming removed 5 bases from V and 6 bases from J, with 10 bases in between. Germline loops: CDR1 DFQATT, CDR2 SNEGSKA (reference sequence). CDR3 sequence reads: CSAQQGPGELFF. In nucleotides, the CDR3 is TGCAGTGCTCAACAGGGCCCCGGGGAGCTGTTTTTT.

The V and J genes are TRBV3-1 and TRBJ2-5, with D possibly being TRBD2 (6 bases). The germline gives CDR1 LGHDT, CDR2 YNNKEL (reference sequence). This CDR3 is 17 amino acids long. V was pared by 0 bases and J by 2 bases, with 16 bases between. CDR3: CASSQEGLANPQETQYF. CDR3 bases: TGTGCCAGCAGCCAAGAAGGGCTAGCGAACCCTCAAGAGACCCAGTACTTC.

This clonotype was observed a few times. Here the CDR3 DNA reads TGTGCCACCAGCAGAGATCAGGGCCCCGCGTGGGAGCAGTACGTC. Protein sequence: CATSRDQGPAWEQYV. The rearrangement uses TRBV15 and TRBJ2-7; D possibly corresponds to TRBD1 (5 bases). V lost 0 bases, J lost 7 bases, and 16 bases lay in between. Germline-derived CDR1 and CDR2 are LNHNV and YYDKDF (reference sequence). The CDR3 runs to 15 residues.

The sample holds one count of this clonotype. Its ends do not fully match the called genes, so a read error is possible. V usage is TRBV6-5 and J usage is TRBJ2-3, with D possibly being TRBD2 (6 bases). CDR1 and CDR2 (germline): MNHEY, SVGAGI. The CDR3 contains 17 residues. The CDR3 DNA reads as TGTGCCACCAGTTACTCGATGGGGGGTCCGAACACAGATACGCAGTATTTT. This sequence encodes CATSYSMGGPNTDTQYF.

V usage is TRBV14 and J usage is TRBJ2-7; 7 bases are a match to TRBD2. Unmatched junction bases numbered 9, after V lost 5 bases and J lost 5 bases. CDR1 SGHDN and CDR2 FVKESK come from the germline V gene. The CDR3 is 14 residues long. The CDR3 sequence is CASSARGSRNEQYV. CDR3 nucleotide sequence: TGTGCCAGCAGCGCGCGGGGGTCGAGAAACGAGCAGTACGTC.

The chain has TRBV6-5 and TRBJ2-7, with D possibly TRBD2 on 5 matching bases. Trimming shortened V by 6 bases and J by 1 base, and 28 bases separated the two germline ends. The CDR3 totals 19 residues. The V gene's germline CDR1 is MNHEY and CDR2 SVGAGI. In DNA, the CDR3 is TGTGCCAGCAGGGGCATTCGAGGGCAAAGTCCGTCCCAATCCTACGAGCAGTACTTC. It codes for CASRGIRGQSPSQSYEQYF.

This clonotype was observed a few times. The chain is built from TRBV5-1 and TRBJ1-1, with D unclear. The CDR3 runs to 15 residues. Looked up from germline, CDR1 is SGHRS and CDR2 is YFSETQ. The V end lost 0 bases, the J end lost 6 bases, and 15 bases lay between the germline ends. CDR3 sequence: CASSLAWAPGAEAFF. The CDR3 DNA sequence: TGCGCCAGCAGCTTGGCCTGGGCCCCCGGGGCTGAAGCTTTCTTT.

Many counts were recorded for this clonotype. The chain links TRBV7-2 to TRBJ2-5; D is uncertain. Germline V gene sequence: CDR1 SGHTA, CDR2 FQGNSA. The CDR3 has 14 amino acids. Trimming stripped 5 bases from V and 0 bases from J, with 10 bases between. The CDR3 DNA follows: TGTGCCAGCAGCCGTCCACCGTACCAAGAGACCCAGTACTTC. As protein: CASSRPPYQETQYF.

The chain employs TRBV12-3 or TRBV12-4 and TRBJ2-5; D is possibly TRBD1 (6 bases). The CDR3 sequence is 16 residues long. Trimming took off 3 bases at V and 3 bases at J, with 17 bases between the two ends. The DNA of the CDR3 is TGTGCCAGCAGTTTTTGGGCTGGACAGCTAGAAGAGACCCAGTACTTC. The encoded protein is CASSFWAGQLEETQYF.

In its sample, this clonotype was seen many times. This chain connects TRBV7-3 to TRBJ1-5; D is ambiguous. The V end lost 5 bases, the J end lost 1 base, and 6 bases lay between the germline ends. CDR1 and CDR2 (germline): SGHTA, FQGTGA. This CDR3 region has 13 residues. This CDR3 is CASSLQSNQPQHF. CDR3 DNA: TGTGCCAGCAGCCTCCAAAGCAATCAGCCCCAGCATTTT.

V is TRBV20-1 and J is TRBJ2-2; the D gene is possibly TRBD2 (5 bases). The length of the CDR3 is 15 residues. V was trimmed by 2 bases and J by 4 bases, leaving 14 bases between them. Germline lookup yields CDR1 DFQATT and CDR2 SNEGSKA (reference sequence). CDR3: CSARPETTLTGELFF. In DNA form, the CDR3 reads TGCAGTGCTAGACCGGAGACTACTCTCACCGGGGAGCTGTTTTTT.

The chain carries TRBV4-2 and TRBJ1-1; D unclear. The CDR3 totals 18 residues. Trimming pared 0 bases from V and 1 base from J, leaving 18 bases between. Germline V gene lookup returns CDR1 LGHNA and CDR2 YNFKEQ. CDR3 sequence reads: CASSQDPTENLPNTEAFF. DNA of the CDR3: TGTGCCAGCAGCCAAGATCCAACAGAGAATCTACCGAACACTGAAGCTTTCTTT.

The chain carries TRBV6-1 and TRBJ2-3; 11 bases map to TRBD2. Germline CDR1 MNHNS, CDR2 SASEGT. The CDR3 loop spans 16 amino acids. V dropped 8 bases and J dropped 0; count of bases not matched to a gene: 7. The CDR3 sequence is CASGELAGASTDTQYF. DNA for the CDR3: TGTGCCAGCGGGGAACTAGCGGGGGCTAGCACAGATACGCAGTATTTT.

The chain combines TRBV19 with TRBJ2-7; 7 bases fit TRBD1. The CDR3 runs to 14 residues. Germline CDR1 reads LNHDA; CDR2 reads SQIVND (reference sequence). Losses at the gene ends were 6 bases for V and 3 bases for J; bases not matched to a gene: 8. The CDR3 DNA is TGTGCCAGTAGATCACGGACAGGAGACTACGAGCAGTACTTC. Amino acids: CASRSRTGDYEQYF.

J is TRBJ1-5 and V is TRBV6-8; 7 positions agree with TRBD1. V dropped 3 bases and J dropped 6; count of bases not matched to a gene: 8. The CDR3 runs 15 residues. Germline-derived CDR1 and CDR2 are MNHGY and SAAAGT. DNA of the CDR3: TGTGCCAGCAGTTATTCCGGGACAGTACGTCAGCCCCAGCATTTT. As protein: CASSYSGTVRQPQHF.

There are a few counts of this clonotype. The rearrangement links TRBV28 to TRBJ2-7; D remains unclear. Looked up from germline, CDR1 is MDHEN and CDR2 is SYDVKM. Trimming cost V 6 bases and J 2 bases, with 17 bases left between them. CDR3 length: 15 amino acids. Here the CDR3 DNA reads TGTGCCAGCAGCGGTGACAAGGAAGGCCCCTACGAGCAGTACGTC. Residues: CASSGDKEGPYEQYV.

The sample holds a few counts of this clonotype. This chain links TRBV4-3 with TRBJ2-5; the match to TRBD1 covers 9 bases. J was trimmed by 5 bases and V by 3 bases; bases with no gene match: 7. CDR3 length: 15 residues. The germline V gene has CDR1 LGHNA and CDR2 YSLEER. This CDR3 reads CASSQETGGVETQYF. The CDR3 coding sequence is TGCGCCAGCAGCCAGGAGACAGGGGGGGTTGAGACCCAGTACTTC.

This chain joins TRBV7-9 and TRBJ1-4; D gene uncertain. This CDR3 contains 14 residues. The V end lost 6 bases, the J end lost 8 bases, and 16 bases lay between the germline ends. Germline CDR1 is SEHNR and CDR2 is FQNEAQ (reference sequence). The CDR3 reads CASSHEFLEEKLFF. The CDR3, as DNA: TGTGCCAGCAGTCACGAGTTCTTAGAGGAAAAACTGTTTTTT.

Comments on this clonotype: A junction end diverges from the germline sequence, so it may reflect a read error. This chain links TRBV6-8 with TRBJ2-1; D tentatively fits TRBD1 or TRBD2 (5 bases each). The CDR3 runs 14 residues. CDR1 is MNHGY and CDR2 is SAAAGT in the germline V gene. CDR3 in amino acids: CASGYSGQFNEQFF. The CDR3 coding sequence is TGTGCCAGCGGTTACTCGGGGCAGTTCAATGAGCAGTTCTTC.

This clonotype was counted only a few times. The rearrangement links TRBV7-9 to TRBJ2-5; 7 nucleotides agree with TRBD1. The CDR3 runs to 15 residues. Germline V gene data show CDR1 as SEHNR and CDR2 as FQNEAQ (reference sequence). Germline trimming cut 4 bases from V and 5 bases from J; bases unmatched to any gene: 10. In DNA, the CDR3 is TGTGCCAGCAGCTCCTCCTTGACAGGGAGCGAGACCCAGTACTTC. This encodes CASSSSLTGSETQYF.